This entry describes one T cell receptor (beta chain). Libraries were prepared by immunoSEQ multiplex PCR; TCRdb keeps only in-frame clonotypes and omits some of them. The data show about 1 million clones, under 80% seen once. The record originates from a study of shared clonotypes between healthy human individuals. Source material: memory CD4+ T cells sorted from blood. The sample's subset: CD45RA-negative fraction. The TCR originated in a man between 18 and 35 years old in good health.

The CDR3 protein is CASSPGPGYPGELFF. In nucleotides, the CDR3 is TGTGCCAGCAGCCCGGGACCCGGATATCCCGGGGAGCTGTTTTTT. J is TRBJ2-2 and V is TRBV5-6; D may correspond to TRBD1 or TRBD2 (5 bases each). The germline gives CDR1 SGHDT, CDR2 YYEEEE. The ends were cut back, 4 bases at V and 6 bases at J, with 16 bases in the middle. The CDR3 is 15 amino acids.